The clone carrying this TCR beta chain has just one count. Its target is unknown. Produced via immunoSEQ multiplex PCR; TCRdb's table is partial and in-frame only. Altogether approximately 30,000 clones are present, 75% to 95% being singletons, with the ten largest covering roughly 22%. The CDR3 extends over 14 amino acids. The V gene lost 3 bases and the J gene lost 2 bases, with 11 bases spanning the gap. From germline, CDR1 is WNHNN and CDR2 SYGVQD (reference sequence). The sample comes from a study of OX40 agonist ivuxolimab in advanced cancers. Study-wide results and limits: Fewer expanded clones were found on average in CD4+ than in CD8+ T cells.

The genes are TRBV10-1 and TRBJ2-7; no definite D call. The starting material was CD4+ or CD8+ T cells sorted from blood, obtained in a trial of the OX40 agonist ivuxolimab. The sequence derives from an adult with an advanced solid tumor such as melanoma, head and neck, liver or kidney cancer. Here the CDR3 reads CASSDQLNTYEQYF. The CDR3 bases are TGCGCCAGCAGTGACCAGCTCAATACCTACGAGCAGTACTTC.